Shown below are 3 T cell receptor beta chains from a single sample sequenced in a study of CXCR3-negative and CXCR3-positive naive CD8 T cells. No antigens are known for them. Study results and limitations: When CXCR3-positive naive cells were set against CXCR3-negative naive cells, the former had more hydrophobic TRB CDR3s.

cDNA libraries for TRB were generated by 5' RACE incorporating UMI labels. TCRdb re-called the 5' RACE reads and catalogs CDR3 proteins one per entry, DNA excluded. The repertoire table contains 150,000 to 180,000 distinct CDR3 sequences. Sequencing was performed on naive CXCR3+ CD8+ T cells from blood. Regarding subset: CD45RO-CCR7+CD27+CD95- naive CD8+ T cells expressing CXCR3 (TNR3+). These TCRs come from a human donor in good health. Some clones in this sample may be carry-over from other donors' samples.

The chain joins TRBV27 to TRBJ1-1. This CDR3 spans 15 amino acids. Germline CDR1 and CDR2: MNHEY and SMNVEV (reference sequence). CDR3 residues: CASSLGVGMNTEAFF.

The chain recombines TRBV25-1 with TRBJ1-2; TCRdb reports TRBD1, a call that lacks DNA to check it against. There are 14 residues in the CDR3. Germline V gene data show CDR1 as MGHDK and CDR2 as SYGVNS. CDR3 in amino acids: CASGGRDRAYGYTF.

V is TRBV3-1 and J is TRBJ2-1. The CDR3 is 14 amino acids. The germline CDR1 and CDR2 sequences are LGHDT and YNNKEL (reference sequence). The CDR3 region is CASSHLDFEYEQFF.